The clone carrying this TCR beta chain has more than one count but fewer than ten. Its antigen remains unknown. Making TCR cDNA involved 5'RACE template switching, which added UMIs and a universal primer site. TCRdb fed the 5' RACE reads into MiXCR, producing one record per CDR3 protein. Of approximately 300,000 distinct CDR3 sequences in the sample, 10% to 15% were seen once. This specimen comes from a study of T cells after yellow fever vaccination. The CDR3 spans 14 residues. The V and J ends lost 6 bases and 5 bases respectively, with 14 bases between them. In germline, CDR1 is SNHLY, CDR2 FYNNEI. Regarding the study as a whole: Researchers cautioned that FACS-sorted repertoires could harbor abundant clonotypes contaminating from the bulk population. A weaker but faster secondary response was observed, peaking on day 5 versus 15. Booster sampling recovered most clones from primary vaccination (under 97% CD4, around 90% CD8).

This chain connects TRBV2 to TRBJ1-5, with D unresolved. The sample consisted of CD4+ T cells sorted from PBMCs, taken 45 days after the yellow fever booster vaccination. This clonotype was obtained from a man aged 25 to 40 who received the YFV17D yellow fever vaccine. CDR3 nucleotides: TGTGCCAGCAGAACCGGGCCAATCGATCAGCCCCAGCATTTT. This translates into CASRTGPIDQPQHF.